The 22 T cell receptor beta chains below all came from one sample that was sequenced in a study of cytomegalovirus exposure and HLA in healthy donors (dated by TCRdb to 2016 to 2017). The library was obtained by the immunoSEQ multiplex PCR assay. For the multiplex PCR, a mixture combining 60 forward primers for TCR Vbeta segments and 13 reverse primers for TCR Jbeta segments was used. TCRdb provides this immuneACCESS table in a form limited to in-frame rearrangements. Some clones are lacking; in checked studies, under half of them reflect an unresolved V gene, and why the rest are absent is not known. This sample is represented by about 110,000 clones; around three quarters of them were singletons. Around 3.5% of the sample rests with the top ten. The sample consisted of PBMCs. The source of these receptors is a human donor in good health.

The chain uses TRBV6-4 and TRBJ1-1; TRBD1 agrees at 8 bases. V was clipped by 6 bases and J by 1 base; unmatched bases: 4. CDR1 and CDR2 from the germline V gene are MRHNA and SNTAGT. This CDR3 spans 14 amino acids. Here the CDR3 reads CASRSGGSNTEAFF. Here the CDR3 DNA reads TGTGCCAGCAGATCAGGGGGCTCGAACACTGAAGCTTTCTTT.

J is TRBJ2-7 and V is TRBV15; 8 bases align to TRBD1. Per the germline V gene, CDR1 is LNHNV and CDR2 is YYDKDF (reference sequence). The V gene end was trimmed by 4 bases and the J gene end by 2 bases; junction bases not matched to a gene: 4. The CDR3 spans 14 residues. Here the CDR3 DNA reads TGTGCCACCAGCAAGGACAGGGTAGCCTACGAGCAGTACTTC. It yields the protein CATSKDRVAYEQYF.

J is TRBJ2-2 and V is TRBV5-4; 8 bases fit TRBD2. The CDR3 runs 15 residues. Per the germline V gene, CDR1 is SGHNT and CDR2 is YYREEE (reference sequence). The trim removed 4 bases at V and 4 bases at J, leaving 6 bases unmatched. Here the CDR3 reads CASSPPGGGTGELFF. The CDR3 DNA is TGTGCCAGCAGCCCCCCGGGAGGGGGCACCGGGGAGCTGTTTTTT.

The V call is TRBV5-1, the J call TRBJ2-7, with TRBD2 matching over 12 bases. Germline V gene sequence: CDR1 SGHRS, CDR2 YFSETQ. Trimming took 0 bases from V and 2 from J; bases not matched to a gene: 6. The CDR3 extends over 17 amino acids. The CDR3 nucleotides are TGCGCCAGCAGCTTGGAACTAGCGGGAGGTAGGACCTACGAGCAGTACTTC. This encodes CASSLELAGGRTYEQYF. Using reference TRBV5-1 and TRBJ2-7 for the parts outside the CDR3, the full variable domain is KAGVTQTPRYLIKTRGQQVTLSCSPISGHRSVSWYQQTPGQGLQFLFEYFSETQRNKGNFPGRFSGRQFSNSRSEMNVSTLELGDSALYLCASSLELAGGRTYEQYFGPGTRLTVT.

The chain carries TRBV6-1 and TRBJ1-1; D remains unclear. This CDR3 has 11 amino acids. Germline V gene lookup returns CDR1 MNHNS and CDR2 SASEGT. The V end lost 8 bases, the J end lost 3 bases, and 7 bases lay between the germline ends. CDR3 bases: TGTGCCAGCCCGGGTGACACTGAAGCTTTCTTT. Protein sequence: CASPGDTEAFF.

V and J are TRBV7-9 and TRBJ2-7; possibly TRBD1 for D (5 bases). Trimming removed 5 bases at V and 3 bases at J, with 11 bases between. CDR3 length: 13 residues. The germline V gene encodes CDR1 SEHNR and CDR2 FQNEAQ (reference sequence). In nucleotides, the CDR3 is TGTGCCAGCAGCCAGGACACGAACTACGAGCAGTACTTC. Translated, it gives CASSQDTNYEQYF.

The chain employs TRBV6-6 and TRBJ1-1; no firm D call. Per germline, CDR1 MNHNY and CDR2 SVGAGI (reference sequence). The V end was cut by 2 bases, the J end by 3 bases, with 16 bases between. The CDR3 totals 16 residues. The CDR3 nucleotides are TGTGCCAGCAGTTACACGCTGCGGAGAGGAGACACTGAAGCTTTCTTT. Translating gives CASSYTLRRGDTEAFF.

The V call is TRBV5-6, the J call TRBJ1-1, with a weak D call TRBD1 (5 bases). The germline CDR1 and CDR2 sequences are SGHDT and YYEEEE. The CDR3 spans 13 residues. V lost 6 bases, J lost 1 base, and 10 bases lay in between. CDR3 nucleotides: TGTGCCAGCACCTATGACAGGAACACTGAAGCTTTCTTT. The encoded protein is CASTYDRNTEAFF.

The chain carries TRBV9 and TRBJ2-1, with TRBD2 matching 9 bases. Germline lookup yields CDR1 SGDLS and CDR2 YYNGEE. The CDR3 is made up of 17 amino acids. With V trimmed by 0 bases and J by 0 bases, 4 bases remained unmatched. The DNA of the CDR3 is TGTGCCAGCAGCGTAGTTGCGGGAGGGAGCTCCTACAATGAGCAGTTCTTC. Protein product: CASSVVAGGSSYNEQFF.

This chain connects TRBV27 to TRBJ2-5, with 12 bases aligning to TRBD2. From germline, CDR1 is MNHEY and CDR2 SMNVEV (reference sequence). V gave up 5 bases and J gave up 3 bases; unmatched junction bases: 1. This CDR3 contains 14 residues. DNA of the CDR3: TGTGCCAGCAGTGGACTAGCGGGGAAAGAGACCCAGTACTTC. It encodes CASSGLAGKETQYF.

The rearrangement joins TRBV27 to TRBJ1-2; possible D gene TRBD1, 5 bases. Germline loops: CDR1 MNHEY, CDR2 SMNVEV (reference sequence). Trimming left V 7 bases short and J 4 bases short, with 19 bases between. The CDR3 has 15 residues. CDR3 nucleotide sequence: TGTGCCAGCACCCCCTCTGGGGGGGATATCTATGGCTACACCTTC. Translation: CASTPSGGDIYGYTF.

The rearrangement joins TRBV7-9 to TRBJ2-7; tentative D call: TRBD1 (6 bases). V shed 1 base and J shed 2 bases, with 9 bases lying between them. The V gene's germline CDR1 is SEHNR and CDR2 FQNEAQ (reference sequence). The CDR3 covers 14 residues. CDR3 in DNA: TGTGCCAGCAGCTTAGGGGACATTACCTACGAGCAGTACTTC. It encodes CASSLGDITYEQYF. Based on the CDR3 plus reference TRBV7-9 and TRBJ2-7, the full variable domain is DTGVSQNPRHKITKRGQNVTFRCDPISEHNRLYWYRQTLGQGPEFLTYFQNEAQLEKSRLLSDRFSAERPKGSFSTLEIQRTEQGDSAMYLCASSLGDITYEQYFGPGTRLTVT.

This clone has only a few counts. The chain joins TRBV28 to TRBJ2-1, with 14 nucleotides matching TRBD2. From germline, CDR1 is MDHEN and CDR2 SYDVKM. This CDR3 comprises 15 residues. Trimming at V came to 10 bases and at J to 9 bases, leaving 11 bases not matched to a gene. The CDR3 sequence: CATGRLAGGVSEQFF. CDR3 sequence (DNA): TGTGCCACGGGACGACTAGCGGGGGGGGTTAGTGAGCAGTTCTTC.

The chain carries TRBV5-4 and TRBJ2-3; D is unclear. The CDR3 length is 12 residues. The V gene's germline CDR1 is SGHNT and CDR2 YYREEE (reference sequence). Trimming shortened V by 1 base and J by 3 bases, and 3 bases separated the two germline ends. The CDR3 protein is CASSLSTDTQYF. The CDR3 DNA reads as TGTGCCAGCAGCTTGTCAACAGATACGCAGTATTTT.

Only a few counts were recorded for this clone. The V and J genes are TRBV28 and TRBJ1-5; D is perhaps TRBD1 (5 bases). The CDR3 spans 14 residues. V was cut by 5 bases and J by 4 bases, with 12 bases left in between. The germline V gene encodes CDR1 MDHEN and CDR2 SYDVKM. CDR3 amino acids: CASSPLAGNQPQHF. CDR3 DNA: TGTGCCAGCAGTCCACTTGCAGGGAATCAGCCCCAGCATTTT.

This sequence joins TRBV27 and TRBJ2-7; the D is unclear. The V gene lost 2 bases and the J gene lost 0 bases, with 5 bases spanning the gap. The CDR3 loop spans 13 amino acids. Germline V lookup: CDR1 MNHEY, CDR2 SMNVEV (reference sequence). The CDR3 region has the DNA TGTGCCAGCAGTTTAACCAGCTCCTACGAGCAGTACTTC. Residues: CASSLTSSYEQYF.

This chain uses TRBV2 with TRBJ1-5, with 11 bases identical to TRBD1. The CDR3 is 15 amino acids. CDR1 is SNHLY, CDR2 FYNNEI, per germline. Trimming took 7 bases from V and 6 from J; bases not matched to a gene: 8. Written as DNA, the CDR3 is TGTGCCAGCATACTAGGACAGGGGGCCCTTCAGCCCCAGCATTTT. Encoded protein: CASILGQGALQPQHF.

To note about this clone: One end of the junction does not line up with germline, which may come from a read error. The V and J genes are TRBV9 and TRBJ2-4, with 9 bases aligning to TRBD1. This CDR3 has 15 residues. Germline V gene sequence: CDR1 SGDLS, CDR2 YYNGEE. CDR3 in amino acids: CASSKTGGDKNSQYF. The CDR3 coding sequence is TGTGCCAGCAGCAAAACAGGGGGCGACAAAAACAGTCAGTACTTC. Filled out from reference TRBV9 and TRBJ2-4, the complete variable domain reads DSGVTQTPKHLITATGQRVTLRCSPRSGDLSVYWYQQSLDQGLQFLIQYYNGEERAKGNILERFSAQQFPDLHSELNLSSLELGDSALYFCASSKTGGDKNSQYFGAGTRLSVL.

V is TRBV28 and J is TRBJ2-3; TRBD2 matches 8 bases. The CDR3 spans 17 residues. V trimming: 5 bases; J trimming: 0 bases; junction bases outside the gene matches: 10. Germline V gene data show CDR1 as MDHEN and CDR2 as SYDVKM. The CDR3 region has the DNA TGTGCCAGCAGTCGGGGGGGGGCGGGCGGGAGCACAGATACGCAGTATTTT. This gives the protein CASSRGGAGGSTDTQYF.

V usage is TRBV9 and J usage is TRBJ2-5, with 9 bases that match TRBD1. The CDR3 consists of 15 residues. The germline V gene has CDR1 SGDLS and CDR2 YYNGEE. Trimming removed 4 bases from V and 5 bases from J; junction bases left unmatched: 9. CDR3 sequence: CASSLSPGTGETQYF. In nucleotides, the CDR3 is TGTGCCAGCAGCCTCTCCCCGGGGACAGGGGAGACCCAGTACTTC. Full variable domain (rest looked up from reference TRBV9 and TRBJ2-5): DSGVTQTPKHLITATGQRVTLRCSPRSGDLSVYWYQQSLDQGLQFLIQYYNGEERAKGNILERFSAQQFPDLHSELNLSSLELGDSALYFCASSLSPGTGETQYFGPGTRLLVL.

The chain recombines TRBV28 with TRBJ1-5, with 9 bases that match TRBD1. Germline assignment: CDR1 MDHEN and CDR2 SYDVKM. With 6 bases clipped from V and 7 bases from J, the junction kept 10 bases outside the gene matches. This CDR3 has 15 amino acids. Here the CDR3 reads CASRPRDRVLQPQHF. In DNA, the CDR3 is TGTGCCAGCAGACCACGGGACAGGGTTTTGCAGCCCCAGCATTTT.

The chain couples TRBV4-1 to TRBJ2-3; TRBD2 agrees at 12 bases. The CDR3 is 17 amino acids. Germline V lookup: CDR1 MGHRA, CDR2 YSYEKL. V dropped 4 bases and J dropped 4; count of bases not matched to a gene: 9. The CDR3 protein is CASSPHSSGRASDTQYF. Written as DNA, the CDR3 is TGCGCCAGCAGCCCACATTCTAGCGGGAGGGCCTCAGATACGCAGTATTTT.